This entry describes one T cell receptor (beta chain). This clonotype occurred once. Its binding antigen is unknown. Per-base quality was not reported, and no clone a single base away is much larger than it. The treatment or condition label, as the study defines it: allogeneic hematopoietic cell transplantation with graft depleted of TCRalphabeta T cells and CD19 B cells. Transplant recipients were children who received TCRalphabeta/CD19-depleted allogeneic hematopoietic cell grafts. CDR1 is given as SGHTA and CDR2 as FQGNSA, both from the germline V gene. The CDR3, from cysteine to phenylalanine, totals 15 residues. The only DNA kept is the CDR3, 45 bases in frame from the first base. V loses 0 bases, J loses 6 bases, and the germline ends lie 13 bases apart. Receptor libraries were prepared by PCR. The sequencer listed for this sample is Illumina HiSeq 2500. Molecular barcoding was employed in the preparation of TCR libraries, with unique molecular identifiers being used to normalize TCRbeta repertoire quantification. TCRdb reworked the public reads: Q25 trimming with fastp, MiXCR clone assembly, productive beta chains retained. One record per CDR3 amino acid sequence lists the most common genes and DNA. In this sample the table shows approximately 230,000 distinct CDR3 sequences, more than 20% of which occur a single time. The ten largest clones represent about 5% of the sample.

These data are taken from a study of T-cell reconstitution after alpha-beta-depleted transplantation in children (dated by TCRdb to about 2016). For the study in its entirety: The study quantitatively tracked T-cell immune reconstitution after TCRalphabeta/CD19-depleted allogeneic hematopoietic cell transplantation in children using TCR repertoire profiling. Broad study findings and their caveats: Apparently early alphabetaT-cell count recovery about two months after transplant reportedly relied on only several hundred rapidly expanded clones derived from non-depleted graft cells. In some patients, the high TCRbeta diversity seen at day 60 was put down to recipient T cells and intrathymic progenitors that had survived conditioning. The frequencies of hyperexpanded clones fell over the following months, and after one year, T-cell counts and TCRbeta diversity were mostly attributed to newly produced T cells.

Recombination joined TRBV7-2 with TRBJ2-3; the D gene remains uncertain. The material was PBMCs, mostly from graft donor cells, obtained 360 days after TCRalphabeta/CD19-depleted stem cell transplant. The sequence derives from a female patient aged 2-15 years who had a stem cell transplant for congenital amegakaryocytic thrombocytopenia, so the T cells may come from the graft donor. The CDR3 protein sequence reads: CASSLALEMGDTQYF. The DNA sequence is given as TGTGCCAGCAGCTTAGCTTTAGAGATGGGGGATACGCAGTATTTT.